Detailed here is one T cell receptor beta chain. The antigen remains unidentified. The germline CDR1 and CDR2 sequences are SEHNR and FQNEAQ (reference sequence). The ends lost 5 bases at V and 1 base at J; junction bases unmatched: 11. The CDR3 length is 17 residues. The data derive from a study of cytotoxic CD8 clonotypes in ibrutinib-treated CLL. Overall study context: Mean values per sample were a few hundred thousand productive templates and 94,082 productive rearrangements.

TCRdb's table, derived via immunoSEQ multiplex PCR, lists solely in-frame clones and lacks some. The sample has approximately 320,000 clones, under 70% seen once; the top ten hold 6.3%. Whole-study findings and limits: The public clonotypes identified were infrequent and showed contraction or stability on treatment. Exceeding age-matched healthy donors, baseline clonality also tracked the counts of circulating CD8+ T cells.

This sequence originates from a human donor with chronic lymphocytic leukemia. The sequencing used PBMCs, collected after 36 months of ibrutinib treatment. The rearrangement uses TRBV7-9 and TRBJ1-2, with 9 bases identical to TRBD1. CDR3 DNA: TGTGCCAGCAGCACCTTACAGGGGGCGAGGGGTAACTATGGCTACACCTTC. Encoded protein: CASSTLQGARGNYGYTF.